The 30 T cell receptor beta chains below were found in one sample sequenced in a study of CD8 T cells in ankylosing spondylitis (TCRdb year 2017). Library preparation was by 5' RACE. These reads were obtained on an Illumina HiSeq 2500. TCRdb reworked the public reads: Q25 trimming with fastp, MiXCR clone assembly, productive beta chains retained. CDR3 protein sequences are deduplicated, and each keeps its most common genes and DNA. The sample table holds 330,000 or so distinct CDR3 sequences, of which less than 9.5% were seen once. 13% to 15% of the sample goes to the ten largest clones. The study at large found these results: A TCR beta motif of about 8 highly homologous amino acid variants appeared characteristic of blood from ankylosing spondylitis patients.

For these TCRs, the target antigens are not known. Sequenced sample: blood, either unsorted or a sorted T cell fraction (not recorded which). These receptors were taken from a male donor with ankylosing spondylitis.

This clonotype was seen many times. The V and J genes are TRBV10-3 and TRBJ2-5; the match to TRBD2 covers 12 bases. The CDR3 extends over 13 amino acids. Looked up from germline, CDR1 is ENHRY and CDR2 is SYGVKD. J was trimmed by 3 bases and V by 10 bases; bases with no gene match: 3. CDR3 loop: CATRTSGEETQYF. The DNA for the CDR3 is TGTGCCACTCGGACTAGCGGGGAAGAGACCCAGTACTTC.

This clonotype was picked up a small number of times. The chain joins TRBV6-1 to TRBJ2-1, with D perhaps TRBD2 (5 bases). The CDR3 loop spans 14 amino acids. The V gene lost 7 bases and the J gene lost 5 bases, with 15 bases spanning the gap. The germline V gene has CDR1 MNHNS and CDR2 SASEGT. CDR3 bases: TGTGCCAGCACCGGAGGAGTATTCCACAATGAGCAGTTCTTC. Its translation: CASTGGVFHNEQFF.

This clonotype was counted between two and nine times. The chain combines TRBV2 with TRBJ2-7; 15 nucleotides line up with TRBD2. This CDR3 is 15 amino acids long. V dropped 6 bases and J dropped 7; count of bases not matched to a gene: 7. From germline, CDR1 is SNHLY and CDR2 FYNNEI. CDR3 bases: TGTGCCAGCAGCGGGGGGACTAGCGGGAGGAGAGAGCAGTACTTC. Translated: CASSGGTSGRREQYF.

This clonotype occurred many times. The V and J genes are TRBV25-1 and TRBJ1-6; D remains unclear. The germline gives CDR1 MGHDK, CDR2 SYGVNS. The CDR3 is 16 amino acids. V lost 0 bases to trimming and J lost 7 bases, with 13 bases between them. Here the CDR3 reads CASSEYAANPNSPLHF. The CDR3 nucleotides read TGTGCCAGCAGTGAATACGCGGCTAACCCGAATTCACCCCTCCACTTT.

This clonotype was picked up a small number of times. The chain has TRBV20-1 and TRBJ2-2; 13 nucleotides agree with TRBD2. There are 16 residues in the CDR3. CDR1 and CDR2 (germline): DFQATT, SNEGSKA (reference sequence). The V gene end was trimmed by 5 bases and the J gene end by 6 bases; junction bases not matched to a gene: 9. DNA for the CDR3: TGCAGTGCTTTACTAGCGGGAGGGCCTAGTTCCGGGGAGCTGTTTTTT. Protein product: CSALLAGGPSSGELFF.

This sequence joins TRBV3-1 and TRBJ2-3; D unresolved. The CDR3 contains 13 residues. The V end lost 2 bases, the J end lost 0 bases, and 3 bases lay between the germline ends. Germline assignment: CDR1 LGHDT and CDR2 YNNKEL (reference sequence). The CDR3 region is CASSQYSTDTQYF. The CDR3 bases are TGTGCCAGCAGCCAATACAGCACAGATACGCAGTATTTT.

This clonotype showed up many times. The CDR3 DNA reads as TGCAGCGTTAGGACAGGGAGGGACATTCAGTACTTC. Encoded protein: CSVRTGRDIQYF. The rearrangement joins TRBV29-1 to TRBJ2-4; perhaps TRBD1 as D (8 bases). The CDR3 is 12 residues long. Per the germline V gene, CDR1 is SQVTM and CDR2 is ANQGSEA. V was trimmed by 5 bases and J by 8 bases, leaving 13 bases between them. The full variable domain, its missing parts supplied by reference TRBV29-1 and TRBJ2-4, is SAVISQKPSRDICQRGTSLTIQCQVDSQVTMMFWYRQQPGQSLTLIATANQGSEATYESGFVIDKFPISRPNLTFSTLTVSNMSPEDSSIYLCSVRTGRDIQYFGAGTRLSVL.

The J gene is TRBJ2-7, the V gene TRBV29-1; unclear D gene. CDR3 length equals 13 residues. V lost 3 bases and J 2 bases, leaving 11 bases between the germline ends. Germline CDR1 is SQVTM and CDR2 is ANQGSEA. CDR3 DNA sequence: TGCAGCGTTGATCTGCTGGGCGCCTACGAGCAGTACTTC. It encodes CSVDLLGAYEQYF.

This clonotype appeared a few times. V and J are TRBV18 and TRBJ2-7; 11 bases match TRBD2. With 1 base clipped from V and 1 base from J, the junction kept 6 bases outside the gene matches. The CDR3 covers 17 residues. CDR1 is KGHSH and CDR2 is LQKENI in the germline V gene. DNA of the CDR3: TGTGCCAGCTCACCACTGCCTAGCGGGAGGCTATCCTACGAGCAGTACTTC. Translating it yields CASSPLPSGRLSYEQYF.

At least ten counts were recorded for this clonotype. The rearrangement joins TRBV5-1 to TRBJ1-3; unclear D gene. Germline-derived CDR1 and CDR2 are SGHRS and YFSETQ. The CDR3 consists of 15 residues. V was pared by 3 bases and J by 0 bases, with 10 bases between. The CDR3 protein is CASSSGRNSGNTIYF. The CDR3 nucleotides are TGCGCCAGCAGCTCAGGACGGAACTCTGGAAACACCATATATTTT.

This clonotype was observed at least ten times. This chain joins TRBV7-2 and TRBJ2-3, with D unresolved. V shed 1 base and J shed 4 bases, with 15 bases lying between them. CDR1 and CDR2 from the germline V gene are SGHTA and FQGNSA. The CDR3 is 16 amino acids. The CDR3 nucleotides are TGTGCCAGCAGCTTAGGGAGAGGTGGCGAGGCAGATACGCAGTATTTT. It translates to CASSLGRGGEADTQYF.

The sample holds many counts of this clonotype. V gene TRBV30 combines with J gene TRBJ2-1, with no clear D. Germline-derived CDR1 and CDR2 are GTSNPN and SVGIG (reference sequence). V was cut by 0 bases and J by 3 bases, with 3 bases left in between. This CDR3 has 12 amino acids. Here the CDR3 reads CAWSVDYNEQFF. The CDR3 bases are TGTGCCTGGAGTGTAGACTACAATGAGCAGTTCTTC.

Ten or more counts support this clonotype. The CDR3 spells CASRQSSGNTIYF. The DNA of the CDR3 is TGTGCCAGCCGACAGAGCTCTGGAAACACCATATATTTT. This sequence joins TRBV10-3 and TRBJ1-3, with D possibly being TRBD1 (5 bases). Per the germline V gene, CDR1 is ENHRY and CDR2 is SYGVKD. Trimming took 10 bases from V and 0 from J, leaving 10 bases between them. The length of the CDR3 is 13 residues.

This chain's CDR3 is CASSLAGSRNSPLHF. The CDR3 nucleotides read TGTGCCAGCAGTCTTGCAGGCTCTCGGAATTCACCCCTCCACTTT. V gene TRBV12-3 or TRBV12-4 combines with J gene TRBJ1-6; D is ambiguous. The CDR3 runs 15 residues. Trimming removed 5 bases from V and 7 bases from J, with 15 bases in between.

The rearrangement uses TRBV4-1 and TRBJ1-1; TRBD1 aligns across 7 bases. V lost 3 bases to trimming and J lost 0 bases; unmatched junction nucleotides: 13. This CDR3 is built from 18 residues. In germline, CDR1 is MGHRA, CDR2 YSYEKL. CDR3 region: CASSHGSRDRPLNTEAFF. CDR3 nucleotide sequence: TGCGCCAGCAGCCATGGATCCCGGGACAGACCTTTGAACACTGAAGCTTTCTTT.

This clonotype was detected only a few times. This chain joins TRBV11-2 and TRBJ2-7; the D gene is possibly TRBD2 (6 bases). Trimming left V 3 bases short and J 0 bases short, with 15 bases between. Germline values: CDR1 SGHAT, CDR2 FQNNGV. The CDR3 consists of 16 residues. CDR3 in DNA: TGTGCCAGCAGCTTTAGTGGGGGACTCAGCTCCTACGAGCAGTACTTC. This codes for CASSFSGGLSSYEQYF.

The rearrangement joins TRBV5-1 to TRBJ2-2; D remains ambiguous. Deletions cut 0 bases from V and 6 bases from J, with 3 bases between. Germline values: CDR1 SGHRS, CDR2 YFSETQ. The CDR3 length is 12 residues. The chain's CDR3 is CASSLDPGELFF. DNA of the CDR3: TGCGCCAGCAGCTTGGATCCCGGGGAGCTGTTTTTT.

The gene calls are TRBV28 and TRBJ2-2, with D possibly TRBD2 on 6 matching bases. CDR1 and CDR2 from the germline V gene are MDHEN and SYDVKM. Trimming stripped 7 bases from V and 5 bases from J, with 20 bases between. The CDR3 has 16 residues. As DNA, the CDR3 is TGTGCCAGCAACTTAGGAGGGTTTGGGTTAACCGGGGAGCTGTTTTTT. This codes for CASNLGGFGLTGELFF.

The sample holds many counts of this clonotype. The chain employs TRBV12-3 or TRBV12-4 and TRBJ2-7; D remains unclear. The CDR3 has 12 amino acids. V was clipped by 5 bases and J by 7 bases, with 12 bases between them. CDR3 amino acids: CASSRYSLEQYF. The CDR3 DNA reads as TGTGCCAGCAGTCGATACTCCCTGGAGCAGTACTTC.

The chain has TRBV19 and TRBJ1-2; D remains ambiguous. The germline V gene has CDR1 LNHDA and CDR2 SQIVND (reference sequence). Trimming stripped 9 bases from V and 0 bases from J, with 8 bases between. The CDR3 totals 12 residues. CDR3 sequence: CASSPPNYGYTF. CDR3 in DNA: TGTGCCAGCAGTCCCCCTAACTATGGCTACACCTTC.

This clonotype was observed a handful of times. The chain combines TRBV6-4 with TRBJ1-4; TRBD1 matches at 8 bases. The CDR3 extends over 19 amino acids. Germline CDR1 is MRHNA and CDR2 is SNTAGT. The ends lost 5 bases at V and 0 bases at J; junction bases unmatched: 14. The CDR3, as DNA: TGTGCCAGCAGTAAACTCGGACAGGGAAGTTCTGCAACTAATGAAAAACTGTTTTTT. Translation: CASSKLGQGSSATNEKLFF.

This clonotype was seen only a few times. V is TRBV11-2 and J is TRBJ1-2; D might be TRBD1 (5 bases). The CDR3 extends over 13 amino acids. The germline V and J ends were trimmed by 0 bases and 4 bases, with 6 bases remaining between them. Germline values: CDR1 SGHAT, CDR2 FQNNGV. Here the CDR3 DNA reads TGTGCCAGCAGCTTAGATCAGGGCTATGGCTACACCTTC. It is translated as CASSLDQGYGYTF. The full variable domain, completed using reference TRBV11-2 and TRBJ1-2, is EAGVAQSPRYKIIEKRQSVAFWCNPISGHATLYWYQQILGQGPKLLIQFQNNGVVDDSQLPKDRFSAERLKGVDSTLKIQPAKLEDSAVYLCASSLDQGYGYTFGSGTRLTVV.

This clonotype was observed many times. V and J are TRBV20-1 and TRBJ1-6; D possibly corresponds to TRBD1 (6 bases). The V end lost 3 bases, the J end lost 2 bases, and 11 bases lay between the germline ends. The CDR3 consists of 15 residues. The V gene's germline CDR1 is DFQATT and CDR2 SNEGSKA (reference sequence). CDR3 residues: CSARGDTPYNSPLHF. CDR3 DNA: TGCAGTGCTAGGGGGGACACTCCCTATAATTCACCCCTCCACTTT.

The V call is TRBV15, the J call TRBJ2-1; TRBD2 aligns across 10 bases. CDR3 length: 17 amino acids. The ends lost 1 base at V and 9 bases at J; junction bases unmatched: 12. Per germline, CDR1 LNHNV and CDR2 YYDKDF (reference sequence). The CDR3 loop reads CATSRADRISGRTEQFF. The CDR3 bases are TGTGCCACCAGCAGAGCTGATCGGATTAGCGGGAGGACTGAGCAGTTCTTC.

The rearrangement joins TRBV12-3 or TRBV12-4 to TRBJ2-6; D call uncertain. V was cut by 7 bases and J by 0 bases, with 7 bases left in between. CDR3 length: 14 amino acids. The CDR3 bases are TGTGCCAGCACGGCGACCTCTGGGGCCAACGTCCTGACTTTC. Protein sequence: CASTATSGANVLTF.

This clonotype was detected ten times or more. The chain recombines TRBV29-1 with TRBJ1-2; possibly TRBD1 for D (5 bases). This CDR3 region has 12 residues. Trimming left V 7 bases short and J 1 base short, with 10 bases between. Germline values: CDR1 SQVTM, CDR2 ANQGSEA. CDR3 residues: CSALGRNYGYTF. CDR3 DNA sequence: TGCAGCGCGCTGGGACGTAACTATGGCTACACCTTC.

This rearrangement joins TRBV2 to TRBJ1-1, with 7 nucleotides matching TRBD1. CDR1 SNHLY and CDR2 FYNNEI come from the germline V gene. V lost 5 bases, J lost 6 bases, and 9 bases stayed unmatched. The CDR3 sequence is 14 residues long. The CDR3 here is CASSLQGPVAEAFF. DNA for the CDR3: TGTGCCAGCAGTCTACAGGGGCCCGTCGCTGAAGCTTTCTTT.

This clonotype was seen only a few times. The rearrangement joins TRBV7-3 to TRBJ2-1; D is uncertain. Germline CDR1 and CDR2: SGHTA and FQGTGA. V gave up 2 bases and J gave up 3 bases, with 8 bases separating them. This CDR3 has 14 amino acids. The CDR3 is CASSLGLNYNEQFF. DNA of the CDR3: TGTGCCAGCAGCTTAGGCCTGAACTACAATGAGCAGTTCTTC. The whole variable domain, filled in from reference TRBV7-3 and TRBJ2-1, reads GAGVSQTPSNKVTEKGKYVELRCDPISGHTALYWYRQSLGQGPEFLIYFQGTGAADDSGLPNDRFFAVRPEGSVSTLKIQRTERGDSAVYLCASSLGLNYNEQFFGPGTRLTVL.

This chain uses TRBV5-1 with TRBJ1-1; TRBD1 matches at 7 bases. This CDR3 contains 16 residues. Unmatched junction bases numbered 13, after V lost 4 bases and J lost 4 bases. Germline values: CDR1 SGHRS, CDR2 YFSETQ. The CDR3 sequence: CASSKLTGPSGTEAFF. CDR3 nucleotides: TGCGCCAGCAGCAAGTTGACAGGGCCCTCGGGCACTGAAGCTTTCTTT.

A few counts support this clonotype. The chain employs TRBV5-1 and TRBJ2-7, with a weak D call TRBD1 (6 bases). CDR3 length equals 13 residues. V dropped 5 bases and J dropped 4 bases, with 13 bases sitting between them. Germline lookup yields CDR1 SGHRS and CDR2 YFSETQ. The CDR3 here is CASSMGADYEQYF. The CDR3 DNA reads as TGCGCCAGCAGTATGGGGGCGGATTACGAGCAGTACTTC.